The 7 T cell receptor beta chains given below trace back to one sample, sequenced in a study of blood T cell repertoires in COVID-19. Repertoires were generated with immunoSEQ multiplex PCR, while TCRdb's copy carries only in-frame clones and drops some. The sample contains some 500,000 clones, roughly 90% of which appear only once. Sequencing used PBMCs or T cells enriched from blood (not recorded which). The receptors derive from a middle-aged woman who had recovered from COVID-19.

Here the CDR3 reads CASSQGGSITGELFF. The CDR3 nucleotides read TGCGCCAGCAGCCAAGGCGGGTCAATCACCGGGGAGCTGTTTTTT. The rearrangement joins TRBV4-3 to TRBJ2-2; TRBD2 might be the D (5 bases). This CDR3 is built from 15 residues. Germline CDR1 and CDR2: LGHNA and YSLEER. The ends were cut back, 1 base at V and 4 bases at J, with 10 bases in the middle.

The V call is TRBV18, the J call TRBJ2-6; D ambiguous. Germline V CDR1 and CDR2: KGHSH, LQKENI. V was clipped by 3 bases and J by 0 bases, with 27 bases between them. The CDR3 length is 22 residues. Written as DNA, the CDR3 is TGTGCCAGCTCACCTTACCCTGGCGAAACGATCCAGGTCAGCTCTGGGGCCAACGTCCTGACTTTC. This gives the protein CASSPYPGETIQVSSGANVLTF.

The CDR3 bases are TGTGCCTGGAGTGTACCCGGGACAGGGTATACTTATGGCTACACCTTC. Its protein product is CAWSVPGTGYTYGYTF. V usage is TRBV30 and J usage is TRBJ1-2, with 9 bases matching TRBD1. After removal of 0 bases from V and 5 bases from J, the junction contained 10 bases not matched to a gene. This CDR3 is 16 amino acids long. Germline V gene sequence: CDR1 GTSNPN, CDR2 SVGIG (reference sequence).

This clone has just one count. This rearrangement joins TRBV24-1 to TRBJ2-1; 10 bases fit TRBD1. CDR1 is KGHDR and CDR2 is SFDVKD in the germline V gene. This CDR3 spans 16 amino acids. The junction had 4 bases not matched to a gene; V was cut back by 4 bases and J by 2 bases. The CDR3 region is CATSDRDRGTYNEQFF. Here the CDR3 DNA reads TGTGCCACCAGTGACCGGGACAGGGGCACCTACAATGAGCAGTTCTTC.

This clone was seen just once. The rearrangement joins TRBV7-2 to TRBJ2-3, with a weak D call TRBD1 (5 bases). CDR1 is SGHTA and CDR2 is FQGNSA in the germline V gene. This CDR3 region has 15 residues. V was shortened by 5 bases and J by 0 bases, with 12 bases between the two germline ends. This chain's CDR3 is CASSLTRQSTDTQYF. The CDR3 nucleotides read TGTGCCAGCAGCCTAACCAGACAGAGCACAGATACGCAGTATTTT.

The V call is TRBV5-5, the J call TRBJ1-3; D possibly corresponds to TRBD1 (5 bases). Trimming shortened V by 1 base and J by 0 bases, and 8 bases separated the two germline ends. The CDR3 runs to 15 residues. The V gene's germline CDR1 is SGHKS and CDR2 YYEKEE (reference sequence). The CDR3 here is CASSLIGGSGNTIYF. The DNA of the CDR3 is TGTGCCAGCAGCTTGATCGGGGGCTCTGGAAACACCATATATTTT.

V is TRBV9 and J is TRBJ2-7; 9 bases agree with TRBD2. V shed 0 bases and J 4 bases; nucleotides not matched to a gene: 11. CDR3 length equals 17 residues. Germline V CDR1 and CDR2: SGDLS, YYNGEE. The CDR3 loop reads CASSVGLAGDGLYEQYF. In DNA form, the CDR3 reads TGTGCCAGCAGCGTAGGGTTAGCGGGAGATGGCCTATACGAGCAGTACTTC.